One and the same sample provided the 27 T cell receptor beta chains below, sequenced in a study of cytomegalovirus exposure and HLA in healthy donors. Vbeta (60) and Jbeta (13) primers were used in the PCR. Only in-frame clones appear in the TCRdb table, and some are missing; sequencing was by immunoSEQ multiplex PCR. Among some 110,000 clones listed, approximately 70% were seen once. The sample comprised PBMCs. The origin of the receptors is a young man in good health and CMV-seropositive.

The V call is TRBV29-1, the J call TRBJ1-2; tentatively, D is TRBD1 (6 bases). Trimming cost V 5 bases and J 5 bases, with 6 bases left between them. Germline loops: CDR1 SQVTM, CDR2 ANQGSEA. This CDR3 is 10 amino acids long. This chain's CDR3 is CSVTGYGYTF. The CDR3 bases are TGCAGCGTTACAGGGTATGGCTACACCTTC.

This rearrangement joins TRBV5-8 to TRBJ2-1; TRBD1 aligns across 11 bases. V lost 2 bases to trimming and J lost 10 bases; unmatched junction nucleotides: 5. The length of the CDR3 is 14 residues. Germline V lookup: CDR1 SGHTS, CDR2 YDEGEE. The CDR3 loop reads CASSFRTGGREQFF. CDR3 DNA: TGTGCCAGCAGCTTTCGGACAGGGGGCCGAGAGCAGTTCTTC.

The chain combines TRBV19 with TRBJ1-2; D unresolved. Looked up from germline, CDR1 is LNHDA and CDR2 is SQIVND (reference sequence). Trimming cost V 3 bases and J 5 bases, with 7 bases left between them. CDR3 length: 12 amino acids. Written as DNA, the CDR3 is TGTGCCAGTAGTATTCGGAGTTATGGCTACACCTTC. Protein sequence: CASSIRSYGYTF.

The chain couples TRBV2 to TRBJ1-6, with D hard to call. Germline CDR1 reads SNHLY; CDR2 reads FYNNEI. CDR3 length: 19 residues. V was shortened by 1 base and J by 0 bases, with 16 bases between the two germline ends. CDR3 DNA: TGTGCCAGCAGTGAAGACGGGAAAGCGTTGAGCTCCTATAATTCACCCCTCCACTTT. The encoded protein is CASSEDGKALSSYNSPLHF.

V gene TRBV5-1 combines with J gene TRBJ2-1, with 11 bases identical to TRBD2. Germline lookup yields CDR1 SGHRS and CDR2 YFSETQ. Trimming took 1 base from V and 7 from J; bases not matched to a gene: 10. This CDR3 has 17 residues. The CDR3 bases are TGCGCCAGCAGCTTGATGGGTAGCGGGGGGGCCAAGAATGAGCAGTTCTTC. Translation gives CASSLMGSGGAKNEQFF.

The chain combines TRBV6-5 with TRBJ2-7; 11 bases fit TRBD2. CDR3 length: 15 residues. The V segment lost 5 bases and the J segment 3 bases; nucleotides outside the gene matches: 6. CDR1 and CDR2 (germline): MNHEY, SVGAGI. The CDR3 DNA is TGTGCCAGCAGTCCGGGGACTAGCGGATACTACGAGCAGTACTTC. It translates to CASSPGTSGYYEQYF.

In this sample, this clone turned up a few times. The V gene is TRBV5-4, the J gene TRBJ2-3; TRBD2 might be the D (6 bases). This CDR3 spans 12 amino acids. Germline V gene data show CDR1 as SGHNT and CDR2 as YYREEE (reference sequence). Trimming shortened V by 4 bases and J by 4 bases, and 7 bases separated the two germline ends. CDR3 sequence: CASSASADTQYF. CDR3 bases: TGTGCCAGCAGCGCTAGCGCAGATACGCAGTATTTT. The entire variable domain, with the rest obtained from reference TRBV5-4 and TRBJ2-3, is as follows: ETGVTQSPTHLIKTRGQQVTLRCSSQSGHNTVSWYQQALGQGPQFIFQYYREEENGRGNFPPRFSGLQFPNYSSELNVNALELDDSALYLCASSASADTQYFGPGTRLTVL.

This chain uses TRBV18 with TRBJ1-1; TRBD1 agrees at 10 bases. J gave up 0 bases and V 4 bases, and 8 bases lay outside the gene matches. The germline CDR1 and CDR2 sequences are KGHSH and LQKENI. The CDR3 sequence is 17 residues long. The CDR3 reads CASSLGQGPGMNTEAFF. The CDR3 DNA sequence: TGTGCCAGCTCACTGGGACAGGGGCCGGGGATGAACACTGAAGCTTTCTTT.

The genes are TRBV11-2 and TRBJ1-5; 9 positions agree with TRBD1. J lost 3 bases, V lost 1 base, and 1 base had no gene match. The germline CDR1 and CDR2 sequences are SGHAT and FQNNGV. The CDR3 has 15 residues. The DNA for the CDR3 is TGTGCCAGCAGCTTAGGGACAGGGGTCAATCAGCCCCAGCATTTT. Translating gives CASSLGTGVNQPQHF.

The rearrangement links TRBV27 to TRBJ1-2; 9 positions match TRBD1. This CDR3 has 16 amino acids. CDR1 is MNHEY and CDR2 is SMNVEV in the germline V gene (reference sequence). V trimming: 5 bases; J trimming: 2 bases; junction bases outside the gene matches: 9. The CDR3 DNA reads TGTGCCAGCAGTCCGATCGACAGGGGGAGAAACTATGGCTACACCTTC. Its protein is CASSPIDRGRNYGYTF.

This rearrangement joins TRBV7-9 to TRBJ1-1; 7 nucleotides match TRBD1. Germline-derived CDR1 and CDR2 are SEHNR and FQNEAQ (reference sequence). The CDR3 extends over 13 amino acids. V was pared by 4 bases and J by 11 bases, with 10 bases of the junction left unmatched. The CDR3 spells CASSSETGLEAFF. In nucleotides, the CDR3 is TGTGCCAGCAGCTCCGAGACAGGGCTGGAGGCTTTCTTT.

The chain uses TRBV27 and TRBJ1-1, with 7 bases that match TRBD1. Germline lookup yields CDR1 MNHEY and CDR2 SMNVEV (reference sequence). The trim removed 6 bases at V and 1 base at J, leaving 8 bases unmatched. The length of the CDR3 is 15 residues. The CDR3 reads CASRFRQGWNTEAFF. DNA for the CDR3: TGTGCCAGCAGATTCCGACAGGGATGGAACACTGAAGCTTTCTTT.

The chain couples TRBV5-1 to TRBJ2-7; 9 nucleotides line up with TRBD1. V shed 2 bases, J shed 0 bases, and the junction held 6 bases outside the gene matches. This CDR3 has 16 residues. Per the germline V gene, CDR1 is SGHRS and CDR2 is YFSETQ. CDR3 amino acids: CASSFSWDRDSYEQYF. CDR3 in DNA: TGCGCCAGCAGCTTCTCTTGGGACAGGGACTCCTACGAGCAGTACTTC. Filled out from reference TRBV5-1 and TRBJ2-7, the complete variable domain reads KAGVTQTPRYLIKTRGQQVTLSCSPISGHRSVSWYQQTPGQGLQFLFEYFSETQRNKGNFPGRFSGRQFSNSRSEMNVSTLELGDSALYLCASSFSWDRDSYEQYFGPGTRLTVT.

This clone appeared a single time. The chain combines TRBV30 with TRBJ2-5, with 12 bases fitting TRBD2. The CDR3 loop spans 14 amino acids. V gave up 5 bases and J gave up 4 bases; unmatched junction bases: 5. The germline gives CDR1 GTSNPN, CDR2 SVGIG (reference sequence). CDR3 region: CAWSSGGAGETQYF. The CDR3, as DNA: TGTGCCTGGTCTAGCGGGGGGGCAGGAGAGACCCAGTACTTC. Based on the CDR3 plus reference TRBV30 and TRBJ2-5, the full variable domain is SQTIHQWPATLVQPVGSPLSLECTVEGTSNPNLYWYRQAAGRGLQLLFYSVGIGQISSEVPQNLSASRPQDRQFILSSKKLLLSDSGFYLCAWSSGGAGETQYFGPGTRLLVL.

This chain uses TRBV29-1 with TRBJ2-1, with D tentatively TRBD2 (5 bases). This CDR3 region has 16 residues. CDR1 is SQVTM, CDR2 ANQGSEA, per germline. Trimming removed 5 bases from V and 0 bases from J, with 17 bases in between. CDR3 coding DNA: TGCAGCGTTTCTCGCTGGGCTAGCCTCTCCTACAATGAGCAGTTCTTC. Translation gives CSVSRWASLSYNEQFF.

This clone is a singleton in its sample. This rearrangement joins TRBV27 to TRBJ1-2; TRBD1 agrees at 9 bases. Losses at the gene ends were 7 bases for V and 8 bases for J; bases not matched to a gene: 8. Germline CDR1 and CDR2: MNHEY and SMNVEV (reference sequence). This CDR3 has 13 residues. This CDR3 reads CASKRTGDVGYTF. In nucleotides, the CDR3 is TGTGCCAGCAAAAGGACAGGGGATGTCGGCTACACCTTC.

This chain connects TRBV27 to TRBJ1-2; 10 positions agree with TRBD1. V lost 4 bases and J lost 2; bases outside the gene matches: 10. The CDR3 length is 17 residues. In germline, CDR1 is MNHEY, CDR2 SMNVEV (reference sequence). Here the CDR3 DNA reads TGTGCCAGCAGTTCGAGTTTCGGGACAGGGGAAAACTATGGCTACACCTTC. Translating gives CASSSSFGTGENYGYTF.

The chain uses TRBV4-3 and TRBJ1-3; D gene uncertain. Germline assignment: CDR1 LGHNA and CDR2 YSLEER. The CDR3 consists of 16 residues. Deletions cut 0 bases from V and 0 bases from J, with 9 bases between. CDR3 DNA: TGCGCCAGCAGCCAAGAGTACACCAACTCTGGAAACACCATATATTTT. Protein product: CASSQEYTNSGNTIYF.

V is TRBV10-1 and J is TRBJ2-3; D not certain. V was trimmed by 10 bases and J by 5 bases, leaving 22 bases between them. Germline V gene data show CDR1 as WNHNN and CDR2 as SYGVQD (reference sequence). This CDR3 is 15 amino acids long. The CDR3 nucleotides are TGCGCCACCCTCTCGACTGTCCTTTATGGAGATACGCAGTATTTT. Encoded protein: CATLSTVLYGDTQYF.

The CDR3 region is CASSPRTGDSNQPQHF. The CDR3 region has the DNA TGTGCCAGCAGCCCCAGGACAGGGGATAGCAATCAGCCCCAGCATTTT. This sequence joins TRBV7-2 and TRBJ1-5; 9 positions agree with TRBD1. Germline CDR1 and CDR2: SGHTA and FQGNSA. V dropped 5 bases and J dropped 0; count of bases not matched to a gene: 5. The CDR3 spans 16 residues.

The chain recombines TRBV5-1 with TRBJ1-2; D gene ambiguous. Trimming stripped 4 bases from V and 3 bases from J, with 13 bases between. This CDR3 region has 14 residues. CDR1 is SGHRS and CDR2 is YFSETQ in the germline V gene. The CDR3 region has the DNA TGCGCCAGCAGCCCCGAGCTACCCGACTATGGCTACACCTTC. Protein product: CASSPELPDYGYTF.

This chain connects TRBV10-3 to TRBJ1-1, with TRBD1 identical over 9 bases. The CDR3 loop spans 18 amino acids. The germline V gene encodes CDR1 ENHRY and CDR2 SYGVKD. V lost 5 bases and J lost 4; bases outside the gene matches: 17. CDR3 loop: CAISPNPGQGNSGTEAFF. CDR3 in DNA: TGTGCCATCAGTCCGAACCCGGGACAGGGAAATTCGGGCACTGAAGCTTTCTTT.

This clone appeared a few times. The rearrangement links TRBV28 to TRBJ2-7; 8 nucleotides match TRBD1. Germline V gene data show CDR1 as MDHEN and CDR2 as SYDVKM. This CDR3 has 16 residues. V was pared by 2 bases and J by 3 bases, with 9 bases of the junction left unmatched. Here the CDR3 reads CASSLSPGQGFYEQYV. The CDR3, as DNA: TGTGCCAGCAGTTTAAGCCCCGGACAGGGATTCTACGAGCAGTACGTC.

As DNA, the CDR3 is TGTGCCAGCAGTTTATCAGGGGATAGCTATGGCTACACCTTC. It encodes CASSLSGDSYGYTF. The chain combines TRBV27 with TRBJ1-2, with D perhaps TRBD1 (5 bases). Deletions cut 0 bases from V and 4 bases from J, with 9 bases between. Germline CDR1 MNHEY, CDR2 SMNVEV (reference sequence). The CDR3 extends over 14 amino acids.

The V call is TRBV7-3, the J call TRBJ1-2, with D possibly matching TRBD1 (5 bases). V was pared by 1 base and J by 7 bases, with 13 bases between. This CDR3 comprises 14 residues. Germline CDR1 reads SGHTA; CDR2 reads FQGTGA. CDR3 residues: CASSLSRDEGGYTF. CDR3 coding DNA: TGTGCCAGCAGCTTAAGCAGGGATGAAGGTGGCTACACCTTC. Full variable domain (missing parts from reference TRBV7-3 and TRBJ1-2): GAGVSQTPSNKVTEKGKYVELRCDPISGHTALYWYRQSLGQGPEFLIYFQGTGAADDSGLPNDRFFAVRPEGSVSTLKIQRTERGDSAVYLCASSLSRDEGGYTFGSGTRLTVV.

The genes are TRBV4-1 and TRBJ2-5; 7 nucleotides agree with TRBD1. The V segment lost 4 bases and the J segment 5 bases; nucleotides outside the gene matches: 7. CDR3 length equals 14 residues. In germline, CDR1 is MGHRA, CDR2 YSYEKL. The CDR3 DNA follows: TGCGCCAGCAGCCGGGACAGATTATACGAGACCCAGTACTTC. It specifies CASSRDRLYETQYF.

This chain uses TRBV11-2 with TRBJ2-2; TRBD2 might be the D (6 bases). The germline CDR1 and CDR2 sequences are SGHAT and FQNNGV. The CDR3 sequence is 16 residues long. Between the trimmed V and J ends, which lost 1 base and 7 bases, there was a span of 16 bases. CDR3 sequence (DNA): TGTGCCAGCAGCTTAGGTGGGGGGAGAGGAGGCGGGGAGCTGTTTTTT. Its protein is CASSLGGGRGGGELFF.